The subject of this entry is one T cell receptor beta chain. Data came from immunoSEQ multiplex PCR; TCRdb stores just in-frame clones and leaves some out. Of about 74,000 clones in the sample, about nine tenths were seen once. CDR1 and CDR2 (germline): MNHEY, SVGEGT. The V segment lost 5 bases and the J segment 2 bases; nucleotides outside the gene matches: 16. This CDR3 is 18 amino acids long. This entry belongs to a study of blood T cell repertoires in COVID-19. Across the study: Sites in the United States, Italy and Spain provided acute and convalescent COVID-19 samples. In each case, the material was cDNA or gDNA derived from T cells, B-cell-depleted T cells, or PBMCs.

The TCR comes from a man in his fifties with acute or convalescent COVID-19. Input material: peripheral blood. This chain joins TRBV6-2 or TRBV6-3 and TRBJ2-3; 7 nucleotides line up with TRBD2. CDR3 loop: CASSNPSSTRGNTDTQYF. The CDR3 nucleotides read TGTGCCAGCAGTAACCCCTCTAGCACGCGGGGGAACACAGATACGCAGTATTTT.